What follows are 9 T cell receptor beta chains derived from one specimen sequenced in a study of blood T cell repertoires in COVID-19. Produced via immunoSEQ multiplex PCR; TCRdb's table is partial and in-frame only. The sample lists over 250,000 clones, 85% seen once, with approximately 5.1% in the top ten. Material: peripheral blood. All receptors come from a man aged 50 to 60 with active or convalescent COVID-19.

This clone was seen a few times. This sequence joins TRBV5-1 and TRBJ1-1; TRBD1 might be the D (6 bases). The CDR3 spans 15 residues. Germline V gives CDR1 SGHRS, CDR2 YFSETQ. With 4 bases removed from V and 13 bases from J, the gap between germline ends came to 26 bases. The CDR3 DNA is TGCGCCAGCAGCCTGGAACGGGGACATCCTCCCCCTTTTTTCTTT. Amino acid sequence: CASSLERGHPPPFFF. Combining the CDR3 with reference TRBV5-1 and TRBJ1-1 gives the whole variable domain KAGVTQTPRYLIKTRGQQVTLSCSPISGHRSVSWYQQTPGQGLQFLFEYFSETQRNKGNFPGRFSGRQFSNSRSEMNVSTLELGDSALYLCASSLERGHPPPFFFGQGTRLTVV.

The J gene is TRBJ1-2, the V gene TRBV7-9, with D possibly matching TRBD1 (5 bases). V dropped 1 base and J dropped 7 bases, with 13 bases sitting between them. Germline V CDR1 and CDR2: SEHNR, FQNEAQ (reference sequence). The CDR3 has 14 amino acids. The CDR3 protein is CASSLGRGEGGYTF. DNA of the CDR3: TGTGCCAGCAGCTTAGGACGAGGGGAGGGTGGCTACACCTTC.

The chain combines TRBV12-5 with TRBJ1-1; TRBD1 might be the D (5 bases). Deletions cut 3 bases from V and 11 bases from J, with 16 bases between. This CDR3 spans 13 amino acids. CDR1 and CDR2 (germline): LGHNT, FRNRAP. In DNA form, the CDR3 reads TGTGCTAGTGGTTTCCGGGACGGGAGGCACGCTTTCTTT. This sequence encodes CASGFRDGRHAFF.

V is TRBV12-3 or TRBV12-4 and J is TRBJ2-7, with unresolved D. CDR3 length equals 13 residues. The V and J ends lost 0 bases and 5 bases respectively, with 8 bases between them. The CDR3 spells CASSLAQEDEQYF. CDR3 sequence (DNA): TGTGCCAGCAGTTTAGCGCAGGAAGACGAGCAGTACTTC.

The V gene is TRBV25-1, the J gene TRBJ2-6; D is possibly TRBD1 (5 bases). Germline V gives CDR1 MGHDK, CDR2 SYGVNS. CDR3 length: 15 amino acids. The germline V and J ends were trimmed by 4 bases and 0 bases, with 7 bases remaining between them. For the CDR3, the DNA is TGTGCCAGCAGTGCGGACACCTCTGGGGCCAACGTCCTGACTTTC. Translating it yields CASSADTSGANVLTF.

This chain joins TRBV5-1 and TRBJ2-5; 7 bases map to TRBD1. V shed 4 bases, J shed 2 bases, and the junction held 11 bases outside the gene matches. The CDR3 has 16 amino acids. In germline, CDR1 is SGHRS, CDR2 YFSETQ. CDR3 sequence reads: CASSLALGQLQETQYF. CDR3 in DNA: TGCGCCAGCAGCCTTGCCCTGGGACAGCTACAAGAGACCCAGTACTTC. Together with reference TRBV5-1 and TRBJ2-5, the CDR3 gives the full variable domain: KAGVTQTPRYLIKTRGQQVTLSCSPISGHRSVSWYQQTPGQGLQFLFEYFSETQRNKGNFPGRFSGRQFSNSRSEMNVSTLELGDSALYLCASSLALGQLQETQYFGPGTRLLVL.

Here the CDR3 reads CAWSASPGGRGTDTQYF. DNA for the CDR3: TGTGCCTGGAGTGCTTCCCCAGGCGGGAGAGGCACAGATACGCAGTATTTT. The chain links TRBV30 to TRBJ2-3, with TRBD2 matching 7 bases. Germline CDR1 GTSNPN, CDR2 SVGIG (reference sequence). This CDR3 has 17 residues. The V gene end was trimmed by 1 base and the J gene end by 1 base; junction bases not matched to a gene: 11.

The chain has TRBV7-9 and TRBJ2-6; D might be TRBD2 (6 bases). The CDR3 has 17 residues. V lost 5 bases and J 1 base, leaving 15 bases between the germline ends. The germline V gene encodes CDR1 SEHNR and CDR2 FQNEAQ (reference sequence). The chain's CDR3 is CASSHSGGGSGANVLTF. The DNA for the CDR3 is TGTGCCAGCAGCCACAGCGGAGGAGGGTCTGGGGCCAACGTCCTGACTTTC.

The chain joins TRBV5-6 to TRBJ1-1; TRBD1 might be the D (6 bases). This CDR3 is built from 14 residues. CDR1 is SGHDT and CDR2 is YYEEEE in the germline V gene. Trimming took 7 bases from V and 1 from J, leaving 14 bases between them. CDR3 region: CASQGGWGNTEAFF. The CDR3 DNA follows: TGTGCCAGCCAAGGGGGTTGGGGGAACACTGAAGCTTTCTTT. Variable domain in full (rest from reference TRBV5-6 and TRBJ1-1): DAGVTQSPTHLIKTRGQQVTLRCSPKSGHDTVSWYQQALGQGPQFIFQYYEEEERQRGNFPDRFSGHQFPNYSSELNVNALLLGDSALYLCASQGGWGNTEAFFGQGTRLTVV.